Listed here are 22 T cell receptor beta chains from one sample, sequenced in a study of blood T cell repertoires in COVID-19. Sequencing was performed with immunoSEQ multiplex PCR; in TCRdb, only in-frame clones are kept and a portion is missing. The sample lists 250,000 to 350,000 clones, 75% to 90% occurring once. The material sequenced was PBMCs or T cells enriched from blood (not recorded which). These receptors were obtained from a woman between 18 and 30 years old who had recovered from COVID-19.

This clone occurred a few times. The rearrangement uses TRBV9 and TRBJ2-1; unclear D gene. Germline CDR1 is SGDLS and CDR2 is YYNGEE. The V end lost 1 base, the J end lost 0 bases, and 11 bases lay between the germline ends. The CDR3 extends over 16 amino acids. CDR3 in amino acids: CASSVSGMSSYNEQFF. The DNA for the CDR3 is TGTGCCAGCAGCGTATCAGGAATGAGCTCCTACAATGAGCAGTTCTTC.

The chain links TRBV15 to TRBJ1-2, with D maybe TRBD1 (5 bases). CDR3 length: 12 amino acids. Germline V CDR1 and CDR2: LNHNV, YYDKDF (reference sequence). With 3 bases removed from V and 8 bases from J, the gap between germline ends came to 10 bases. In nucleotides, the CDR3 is TGTGCCACCAGCAGTGACAGCCAGGGCTACACCTTC. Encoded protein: CATSSDSQGYTF.

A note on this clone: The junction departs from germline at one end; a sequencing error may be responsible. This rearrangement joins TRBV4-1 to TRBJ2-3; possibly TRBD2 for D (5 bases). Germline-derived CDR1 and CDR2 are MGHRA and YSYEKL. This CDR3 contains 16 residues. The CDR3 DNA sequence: TGCGCCAGCAGCCAAGATCTTTCGCGGGTCGCCCCCTGGAAGAGTTTT. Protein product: CASSQDLSRVAPWKSF.

DNA for the CDR3: TGCAGCGCCCGGGACTCCGCCGGTTACGAGCAGTACTTC. Translating gives CSARDSAGYEQYF. The rearrangement uses TRBV29-1 and TRBJ2-7, with a weak D call TRBD2 (6 bases). V was trimmed by 7 bases and J by 4 bases, leaving 17 bases between them. Looked up from germline, CDR1 is SQVTM and CDR2 is ANQGSEA. The CDR3 is 13 residues long.

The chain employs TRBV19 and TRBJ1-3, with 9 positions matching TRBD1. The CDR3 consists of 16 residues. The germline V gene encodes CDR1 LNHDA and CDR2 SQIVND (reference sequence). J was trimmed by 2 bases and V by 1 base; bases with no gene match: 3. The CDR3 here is CASSIGTGEPGNTIYF. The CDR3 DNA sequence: TGTGCCAGTAGTATAGGGACAGGGGAGCCTGGAAACACCATATATTTT.

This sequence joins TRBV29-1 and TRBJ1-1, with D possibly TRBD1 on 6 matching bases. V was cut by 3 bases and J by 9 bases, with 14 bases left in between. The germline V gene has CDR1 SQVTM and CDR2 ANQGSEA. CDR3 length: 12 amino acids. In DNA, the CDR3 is TGCAGCGTTGACAATTCAGGGGACAAAGCTTTCTTT. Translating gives CSVDNSGDKAFF.

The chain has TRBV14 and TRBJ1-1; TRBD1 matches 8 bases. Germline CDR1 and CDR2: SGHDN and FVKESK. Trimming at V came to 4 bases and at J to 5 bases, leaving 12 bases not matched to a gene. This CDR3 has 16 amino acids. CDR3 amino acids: CASSRIRTGGVTEAFF. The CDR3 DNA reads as TGTGCCAGCAGCCGGATCCGCACAGGGGGAGTAACTGAAGCTTTCTTT.

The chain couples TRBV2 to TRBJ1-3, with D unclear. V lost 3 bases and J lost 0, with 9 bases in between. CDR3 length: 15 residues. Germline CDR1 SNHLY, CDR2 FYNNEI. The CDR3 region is CASSDGITSGNTIYF. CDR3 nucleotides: TGTGCCAGCAGTGACGGGATCACCTCTGGAAACACCATATATTTT.

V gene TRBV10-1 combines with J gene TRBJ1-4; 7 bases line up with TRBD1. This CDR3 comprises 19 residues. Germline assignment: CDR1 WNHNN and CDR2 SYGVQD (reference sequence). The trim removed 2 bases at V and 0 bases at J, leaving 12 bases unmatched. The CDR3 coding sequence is TGCGCCAGCAGTGAGCAGACACGGGACAGTGAGTCAACTAATGAAAAACTGTTTTTT. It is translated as CASSEQTRDSESTNEKLFF.

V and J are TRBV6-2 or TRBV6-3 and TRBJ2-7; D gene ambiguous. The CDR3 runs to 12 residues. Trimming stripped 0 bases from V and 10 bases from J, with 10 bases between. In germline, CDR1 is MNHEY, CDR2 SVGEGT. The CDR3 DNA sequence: TGTGCCAGCAGTTACTCGCCAGATTTACAGTACTTC. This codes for CASSYSPDLQYF.

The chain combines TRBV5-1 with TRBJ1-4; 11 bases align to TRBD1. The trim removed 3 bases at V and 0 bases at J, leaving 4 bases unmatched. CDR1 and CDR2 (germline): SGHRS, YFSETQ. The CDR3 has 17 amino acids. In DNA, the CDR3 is TGCGCCAGCAGCTCACGGACAGGGGGCTCAACTAATGAAAAACTGTTTTTT. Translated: CASSSRTGGSTNEKLFF.

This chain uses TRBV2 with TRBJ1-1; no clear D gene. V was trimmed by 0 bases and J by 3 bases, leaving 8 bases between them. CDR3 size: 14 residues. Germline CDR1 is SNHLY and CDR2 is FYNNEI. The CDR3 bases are TGTGCCAGCAGTGAAGCACCCGGTTACACTGAAGCTTTCTTT. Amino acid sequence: CASSEAPGYTEAFF.

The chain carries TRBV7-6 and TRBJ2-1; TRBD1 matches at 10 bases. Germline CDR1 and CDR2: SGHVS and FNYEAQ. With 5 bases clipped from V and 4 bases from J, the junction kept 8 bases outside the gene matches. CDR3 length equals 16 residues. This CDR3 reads CASSPARDRGYNEQFF. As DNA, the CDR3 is TGTGCCAGCAGCCCAGCCCGGGACAGGGGATACAATGAGCAGTTCTTC.

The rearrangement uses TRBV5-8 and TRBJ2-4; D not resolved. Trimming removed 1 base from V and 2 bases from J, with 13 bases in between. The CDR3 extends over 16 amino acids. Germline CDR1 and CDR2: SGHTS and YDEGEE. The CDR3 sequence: CASSLIYRGTKNIQYF. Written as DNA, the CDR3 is TGTGCCAGCAGCTTGATTTACCGAGGAACCAAAAACATTCAGTACTTC.

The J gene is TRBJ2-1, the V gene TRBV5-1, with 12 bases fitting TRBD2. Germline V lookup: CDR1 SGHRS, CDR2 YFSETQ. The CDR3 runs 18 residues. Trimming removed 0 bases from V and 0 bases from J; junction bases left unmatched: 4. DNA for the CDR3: TGCGCCAGCAGCTTGGATACTAGCGGGGGGCTCTCCTACAATGAGCAGTTCTTC. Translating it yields CASSLDTSGGLSYNEQFF.

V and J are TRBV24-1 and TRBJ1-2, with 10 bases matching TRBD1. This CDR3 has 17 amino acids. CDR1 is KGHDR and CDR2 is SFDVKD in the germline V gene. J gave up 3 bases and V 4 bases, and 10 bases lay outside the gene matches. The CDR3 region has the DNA TGTGCCACCAGTGACTCGACAGGGGGCAGCTCCTACTATGGCTACACCTTC. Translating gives CATSDSTGGSSYYGYTF.

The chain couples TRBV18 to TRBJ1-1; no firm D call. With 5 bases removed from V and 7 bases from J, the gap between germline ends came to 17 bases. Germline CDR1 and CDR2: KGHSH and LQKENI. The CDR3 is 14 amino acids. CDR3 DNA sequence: TGTGCCAGCTCATCAGGTTCGTCCGGGAGTGAAGCTTTCTTT. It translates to CASSSGSSGSEAFF.

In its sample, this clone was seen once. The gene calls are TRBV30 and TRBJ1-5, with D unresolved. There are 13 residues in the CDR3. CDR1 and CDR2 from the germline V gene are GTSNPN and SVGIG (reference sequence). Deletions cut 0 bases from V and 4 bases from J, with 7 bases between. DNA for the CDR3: TGTGCCTGGAGTGTTGACAAGAATCAGCCCCAGCATTTT. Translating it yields CAWSVDKNQPQHF.

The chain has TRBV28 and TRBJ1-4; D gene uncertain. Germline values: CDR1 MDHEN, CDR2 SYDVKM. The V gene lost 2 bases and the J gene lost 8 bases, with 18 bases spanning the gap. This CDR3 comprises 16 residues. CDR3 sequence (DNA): TGTGCCAGCAGTTTAGGAACCGGCCTGTCGGGGGAAAAACTGTTTTTT. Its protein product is CASSLGTGLSGEKLFF.

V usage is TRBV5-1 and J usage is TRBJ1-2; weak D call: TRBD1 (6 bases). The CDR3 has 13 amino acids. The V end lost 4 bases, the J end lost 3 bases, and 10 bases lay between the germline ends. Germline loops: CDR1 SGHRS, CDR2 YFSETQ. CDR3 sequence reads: CASSPRTDYGYTF. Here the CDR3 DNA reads TGCGCCAGCAGCCCCCGGACAGACTATGGCTACACCTTC. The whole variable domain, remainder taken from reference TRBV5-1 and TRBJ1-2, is KAGVTQTPRYLIKTRGQQVTLSCSPISGHRSVSWYQQTPGQGLQFLFEYFSETQRNKGNFPGRFSGRQFSNSRSEMNVSTLELGDSALYLCASSPRTDYGYTFGSGTRLTVV.

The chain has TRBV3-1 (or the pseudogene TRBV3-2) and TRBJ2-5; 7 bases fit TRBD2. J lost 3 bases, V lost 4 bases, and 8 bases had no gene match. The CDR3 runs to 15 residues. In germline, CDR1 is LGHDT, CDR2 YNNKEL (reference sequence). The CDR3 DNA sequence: TGTGCCAGCAGCCTAGACCCCGGGGGGAAAGAGACCCAGTACTTC. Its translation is CASSLDPGGKETQYF.

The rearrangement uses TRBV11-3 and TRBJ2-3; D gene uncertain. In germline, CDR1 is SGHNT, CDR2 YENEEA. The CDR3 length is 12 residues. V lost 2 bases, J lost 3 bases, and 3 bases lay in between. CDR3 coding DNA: TGTGCCAGCAGCTTACGGACAGATACGCAGTATTTT. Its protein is CASSLRTDTQYF.